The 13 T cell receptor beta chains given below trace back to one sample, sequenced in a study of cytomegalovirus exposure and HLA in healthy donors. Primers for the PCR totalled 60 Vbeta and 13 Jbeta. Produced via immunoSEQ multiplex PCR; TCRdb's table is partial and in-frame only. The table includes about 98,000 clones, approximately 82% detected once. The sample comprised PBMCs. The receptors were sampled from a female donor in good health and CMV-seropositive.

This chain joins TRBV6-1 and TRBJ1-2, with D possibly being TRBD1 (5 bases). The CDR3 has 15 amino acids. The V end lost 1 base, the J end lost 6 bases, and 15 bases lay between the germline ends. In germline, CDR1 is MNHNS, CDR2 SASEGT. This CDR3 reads CASSEVGGQGDGYTF. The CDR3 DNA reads TGTGCCAGCAGTGAAGTGGGTGGGCAGGGTGATGGCTACACCTTC.

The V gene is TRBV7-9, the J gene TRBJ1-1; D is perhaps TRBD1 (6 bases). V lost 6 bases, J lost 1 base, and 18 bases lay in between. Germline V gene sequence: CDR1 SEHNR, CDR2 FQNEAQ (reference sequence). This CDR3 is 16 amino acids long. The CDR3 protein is CASRDRTVGSNTEAFF. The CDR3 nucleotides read TGTGCCAGCAGGGACCGGACAGTGGGATCGAACACTGAAGCTTTCTTT.

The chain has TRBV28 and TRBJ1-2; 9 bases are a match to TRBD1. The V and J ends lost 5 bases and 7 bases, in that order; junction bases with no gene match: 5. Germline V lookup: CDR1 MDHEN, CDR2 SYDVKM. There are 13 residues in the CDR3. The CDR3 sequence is CASSRGTGPGYTF. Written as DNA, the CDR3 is TGTGCCAGCAGTCGAGGGACAGGGCCTGGCTACACCTTC.

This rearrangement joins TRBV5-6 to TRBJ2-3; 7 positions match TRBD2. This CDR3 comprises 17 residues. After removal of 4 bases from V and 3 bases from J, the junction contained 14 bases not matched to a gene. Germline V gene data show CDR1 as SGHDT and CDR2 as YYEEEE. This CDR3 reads CASSITEGLPETDTQYF. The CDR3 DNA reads TGTGCCAGCAGCATCACGGAGGGACTACCTGAAACAGATACGCAGTATTTT. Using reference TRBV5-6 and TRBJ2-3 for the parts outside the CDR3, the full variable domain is DAGVTQSPTHLIKTRGQQVTLRCSPKSGHDTVSWYQQALGQGPQFIFQYYEEEERQRGNFPDRFSGHQFPNYSSELNVNALLLGDSALYLCASSITEGLPETDTQYFGPGTRLTVL.

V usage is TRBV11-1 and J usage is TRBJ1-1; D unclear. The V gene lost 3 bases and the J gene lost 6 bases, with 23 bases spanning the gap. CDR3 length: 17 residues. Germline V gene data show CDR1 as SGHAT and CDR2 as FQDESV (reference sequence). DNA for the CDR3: TGTGCCAGCAGCTTTGAGGTTAATCTTAGCCCCCGGGCTGAAGCTTTCTTT. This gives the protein CASSFEVNLSPRAEAFF. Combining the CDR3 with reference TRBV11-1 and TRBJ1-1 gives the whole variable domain EAEVAQSPRYKITEKSQAVAFWCDPISGHATLYWYRQILGQGPELLVQFQDESVVDDSQLPKDRFSAERLKGVDSTLKIQPAELGDSAMYLCASSFEVNLSPRAEAFFGQGTRLTVV.

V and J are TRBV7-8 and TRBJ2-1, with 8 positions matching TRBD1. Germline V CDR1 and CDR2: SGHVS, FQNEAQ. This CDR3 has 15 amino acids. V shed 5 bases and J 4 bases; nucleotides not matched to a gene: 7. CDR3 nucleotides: TGTGCCAGCAGCCCGGACAGGGTACCTTACAATGAGCAGTTCTTC. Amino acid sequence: CASSPDRVPYNEQFF.

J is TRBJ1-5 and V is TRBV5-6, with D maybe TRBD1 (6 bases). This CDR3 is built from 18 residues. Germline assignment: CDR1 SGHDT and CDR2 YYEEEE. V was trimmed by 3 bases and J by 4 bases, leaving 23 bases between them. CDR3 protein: CASSSFTGWRLENQPQHF. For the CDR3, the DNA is TGTGCCAGCAGCTCCTTCACAGGGTGGAGGTTGGAAAATCAGCCCCAGCATTTT.

CDR3 sequence reads: CASSSLRGPGQVYEKLFF. The CDR3 nucleotides read TGTGCCAGCAGCTCCCTAAGGGGACCGGGACAGGTTTATGAAAAACTGTTTTTT. The rearrangement uses TRBV7-9 and TRBJ1-4, with 8 positions matching TRBD1. With 4 bases clipped from V and 6 bases from J, the junction kept 16 bases outside the gene matches. This CDR3 has 18 amino acids. The germline gives CDR1 SEHNR, CDR2 FQNEAQ (reference sequence).

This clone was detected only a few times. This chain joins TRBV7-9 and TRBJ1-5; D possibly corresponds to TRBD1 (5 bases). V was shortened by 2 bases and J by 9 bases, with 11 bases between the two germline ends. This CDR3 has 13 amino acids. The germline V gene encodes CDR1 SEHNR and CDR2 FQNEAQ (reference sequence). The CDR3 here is CASSLSSTGPQHF. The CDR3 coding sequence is TGTGCCAGCAGCTTATCGAGTACAGGGCCCCAGCATTTT.

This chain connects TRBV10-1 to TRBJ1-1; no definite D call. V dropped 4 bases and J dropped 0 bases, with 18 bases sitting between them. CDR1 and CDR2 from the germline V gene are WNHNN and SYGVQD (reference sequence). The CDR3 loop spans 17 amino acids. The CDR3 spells CASSALRGGNMNTEAFF. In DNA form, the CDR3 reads TGCGCCAGCAGTGCTTTACGGGGTGGAAACATGAACACTGAAGCTTTCTTT.

CDR3 in DNA: TGTGCCAGTAGTGTACTAGCGGGGGCCTACGAGCAGTACTTC. Its translation is CASSVLAGAYEQYF. This chain links TRBV19 with TRBJ2-7; 11 nucleotides line up with TRBD2. This CDR3 region has 14 residues. Germline values: CDR1 LNHDA, CDR2 SQIVND (reference sequence). V gave up 5 bases and J gave up 2 bases; unmatched junction bases: 2.

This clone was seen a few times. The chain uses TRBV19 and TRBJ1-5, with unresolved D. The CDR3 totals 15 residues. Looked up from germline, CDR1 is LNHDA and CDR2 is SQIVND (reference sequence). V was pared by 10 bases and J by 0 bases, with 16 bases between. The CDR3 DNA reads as TGTGCCACAGGCGAGATCGTGACTAGCAATCAGCCCCAGCATTTT. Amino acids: CATGEIVTSNQPQHF. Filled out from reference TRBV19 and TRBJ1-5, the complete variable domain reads DGGITQSPKYLFRKEGQNVTLSCEQNLNHDAMYWYRQDPGQGLRLIYYSQIVNDFQKGDIAEGYSVSREKKESFPLTVTSAQKNPTAFYLCATGEIVTSNQPQHFGDGTRLSIL.

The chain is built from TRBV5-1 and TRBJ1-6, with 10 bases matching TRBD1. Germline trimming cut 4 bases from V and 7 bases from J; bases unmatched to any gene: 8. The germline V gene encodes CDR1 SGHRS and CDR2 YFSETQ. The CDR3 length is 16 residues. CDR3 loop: CASSLDRGVWNSPLHF. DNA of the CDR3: TGCGCCAGCAGCCTGGACAGGGGGGTTTGGAATTCACCCCTCCACTTT. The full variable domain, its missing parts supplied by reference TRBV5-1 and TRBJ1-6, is KAGVTQTPRYLIKTRGQQVTLSCSPISGHRSVSWYQQTPGQGLQFLFEYFSETQRNKGNFPGRFSGRQFSNSRSEMNVSTLELGDSALYLCASSLDRGVWNSPLHFGNGTRLTVT.